This TCR beta chain stems from a study of long-term antiretroviral therapy in people with HIV. Notes on the study in general: Whichever time point was examined, clones expanded before ART dominated the repertoire.

Trimming pared 7 bases from V and 4 bases from J, leaving 14 bases between. The CDR3 sequence is 14 residues long. Germline V gene data show CDR1 as ENHRY and CDR2 as SYGVKD. Researchers ran immunoSEQ v3.0 at survey level. Assay: immunoSEQ multiplex PCR; the TCRdb copy retains only in-frame clones and omits some. The table has about 31,000 clones, roughly 77% seen once; the top ten hold approximately 3.2%. As for this clone: Antigen specificity is unknown.

This material consisted of unsorted PBMCs, taken 1.9 years after starting antiretroviral therapy. V is TRBV10-3 and J is TRBJ1-3, with D possibly matching TRBD1 (5 bases). The clonotype was recovered from a man younger than 30 with HIV. The CDR3 coding sequence is TGTGCCATCAAACCCGGGACTTCAGGAAACACCATATATTTT. Translating gives CAIKPGTSGNTIYF.